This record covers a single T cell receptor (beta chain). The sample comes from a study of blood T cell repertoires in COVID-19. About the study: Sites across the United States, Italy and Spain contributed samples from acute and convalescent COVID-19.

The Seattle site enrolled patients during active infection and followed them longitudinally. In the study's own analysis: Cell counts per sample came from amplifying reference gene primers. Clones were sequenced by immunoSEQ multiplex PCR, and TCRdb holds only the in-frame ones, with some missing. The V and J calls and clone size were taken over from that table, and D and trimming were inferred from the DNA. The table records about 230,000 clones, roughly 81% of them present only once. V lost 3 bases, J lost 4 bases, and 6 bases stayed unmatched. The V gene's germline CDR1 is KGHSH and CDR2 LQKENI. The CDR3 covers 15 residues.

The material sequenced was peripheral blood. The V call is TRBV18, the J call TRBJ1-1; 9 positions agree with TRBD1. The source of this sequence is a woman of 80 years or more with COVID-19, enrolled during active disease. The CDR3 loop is CASSPGQGVGTEAFF. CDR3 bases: TGTGCCAGCTCACCGGGACAGGGTGTCGGCACTGAAGCTTTCTTT.